This T cell receptor beta chain was observed in a study of follicular helper T cells after annual influenza vaccination. Sequenced by immunoSEQ multiplex PCR; TCRdb stores in-frame clones only, minus some. The sample lists some 15,000 clones; 84% were seen once. Time point in this sample: 2014-2015 season, pre-vaccination. The specimen was CXCR5- memory CD4+ T cells sorted from blood, collected on the day of influenza vaccination. The receptor was derived from an adult who received the influenza vaccine.

The CDR3 DNA sequence: TGTGCCAGTAGTACCGGGACAGGGGATGGCTACACCTTC. As protein: CASSTGTGDGYTF. The chain employs TRBV19 and TRBJ1-2, with 10 nucleotides matching TRBD1. J gave up 6 bases and V 4 bases, and 2 bases lay outside the gene matches. The CDR3 loop spans 13 amino acids. Per the germline V gene, CDR1 is LNHDA and CDR2 is SQIVND (reference sequence).